What follows is one T cell receptor beta chain and its context. No antigen is known for it. These data belong to a study of T cells in Graves' hyperthyroidism and ophthalmopathy. Study results and limitations: Onset of ophthalmopathy came a median about 6.5 months after the model predicted it. Most thyroid clonotypes with frequency above 0.001 were detected in blood.

The CDR3 runs 14 residues. V lost 7 bases and J 5 bases, leaving 18 bases between the germline ends. Germline V gene lookup returns CDR1 SGDLS and CDR2 YYNGEE. RNA transcripts provided the source from which TCR beta CDR3 regions were amplified. First-round RT-PCR targeting the TCR CDR3 was performed with the HTBI primer set. TCRdb reprocessed the multiplex PCR reads via MiXCR and lists one record per CDR3 protein. The table lists roughly 570,000 distinct CDR3 sequences, around 46% of them singletons. This rearrangement joins TRBV9 to TRBJ2-5, with a tentative D call TRBD1 (5 bases). This receptor was identified in an adult woman with Graves' disease, either hyperthyroidism or ophthalmopathy (not recorded which). The sample was peripheral blood or thyroid tissue (not recorded which). The CDR3 sequence: CASSVPGSGETQYF. The CDR3 DNA is TGTGCCAGCTCAGTCCCGGGCTCAGGGGAGACCCAGTACTTC.